The subject of this entry is one TCR beta chain. The antigen is undetermined. This sample is part of a study of T cell responses to AZD1222 COVID-19 vaccine. Findings and limits, study-wide: Samples come after the peak T cell response, not at day 14. Seropositive AZD1222 recipients at baseline numbered only five to seven. Researchers report vaccine-associated CD4 TCRs spanning spike, with dominance at 160-218 and 743-854.

Second-dose groups at about 4 or about 12 weeks were pooled. TCRdb keeps only in-frame clones here, not all; method: immunoSEQ multiplex PCR. The table records about 170,000 clones, 87% of them present only once. This CDR3 region has 8 residues. Germline V gene lookup returns CDR1 DFQATT and CDR2 SNEGSKA (reference sequence). V shed 8 bases and J shed 6 bases, with 4 bases lying between them. V gene TRBV20-1 combines with J gene TRBJ1-1, with D unclear. Here the sequenced sample was peripheral blood, taken 28 days after the second AZD1222 dose. The receptor was isolated from an adult who received the AZD1222 COVID-19 vaccine. CDR3 loop: CSLPEAFF. CDR3 sequence (DNA): TGCAGTCTCCCTGAAGCTTTCTTT.